This T cell receptor (beta chain) is from a study of blood T cell repertoires in COVID-19. The overall study: Acute and convalescent COVID-19 specimens originated in the United States, Italy and Spain. Sources were T cells, B-cell-depleted T cells, or PBMCs; the material itself was cDNA or gDNA.

Study processing details: Using reference gene primer amplification, nucleated cell counts were estimated. Sequenced by immunoSEQ multiplex PCR; TCRdb stores in-frame clones only, minus some. V and J calls plus clone size are reproduced from that table; the DNA served to infer D and trimming. Of about 240,000 clones in the sample, roughly 85% were seen once. Germline CDR1 reads MNHEY; CDR2 reads SVGAGI. V was shortened by 0 bases and J by 6 bases, with 11 bases between the two germline ends. The CDR3 spans 15 residues. Sequencing was done on a sample of peripheral blood. The TCR comes from a woman aged 18-29 years with acute or convalescent COVID-19. The chain uses TRBV6-5 and TRBJ2-2; D uncertain. The CDR3 here is CASSYSSGHAGELFF. The CDR3 coding sequence is TGTGCCAGCAGTTACTCCTCAGGTCACGCCGGGGAGCTGTTTTTT.